This T cell receptor (beta chain) was recovered during a study of control samples from healthy donors and cancer patients. J gave up 5 bases and V 6 bases, and 11 bases lay outside the gene matches. Germline V CDR1 and CDR2: MDHEN, SYDVKM. This CDR3 has 16 residues. Sequencing was performed with immunoSEQ multiplex PCR; in TCRdb, only in-frame clones are kept and a portion is missing. Found here are about 92,000 clones, around 80% of them singletons; the top ten hold roughly 9.8%. This sequence joins TRBV28 and TRBJ1-2; TRBD1 matches 11 bases. The sequence derives from an older woman in good health. What was sequenced was blood. The CDR3 spells CASRSGQGALFYGYTF. CDR3 DNA: TGTGCCAGCAGATCCGGACAGGGGGCCTTGTTTTATGGCTACACCTTC.